The text below deals with one T cell receptor beta chain. With V trimmed by 4 bases and J by 2 bases, 20 bases remained unmatched. This CDR3 contains 20 residues. From germline, CDR1 is MGHRA and CDR2 YSYEKL. These data belong to a study of blood T cell repertoires in COVID-19. Looking at the study overall: COVID-19 samples from acute and convalescent phases originated in the United States, Italy and Spain. T cells, B-cell-depleted T cells, or PBMCs provided the cDNA or gDNA that served as material.

In the original analysis: For nucleated cells, counts were estimated from reference gene primer amplification. Sequenced by immunoSEQ multiplex PCR; TCRdb stores in-frame clones only, minus some. V and J calls and clone size follow that table, whereas D and trimming were derived from the DNA. The repertoire consists of about 260,000 clones, with over 80% occurring once and the leading ten covering roughly 4.6%. The V gene is TRBV4-1, the J gene TRBJ2-7; 10 nucleotides align to TRBD1. The source of this sequence is a man in his fifties or sixties who had recovered from COVID-19. The source material was peripheral blood. The CDR3 here is CASSRQATGTGALYPYEQYF. CDR3 sequence (DNA): TGCGCCAGCAGCCGACAGGCTACCGGGACAGGGGCTTTGTACCCCTACGAGCAGTACTTC.